The 21 T cell receptor beta chains below were found in one sample sequenced in a study of cytomegalovirus exposure and HLA in healthy donors. The PCR had 60 Vbeta and 13 Jbeta primers. Profiling relied on immunoSEQ multiplex PCR, and the TCRdb table lists in-frame clones only, not all of them. The table lists about 100,000 clones, approximately 78% of them singletons. Sequenced: PBMCs. These receptors came from a woman aged 60-70 years in good health and CMV-seronegative.

This chain connects TRBV5-1 to TRBJ1-1; the D gene is possibly TRBD1 (5 bases). Trimming removed 0 bases from V and 3 bases from J, with 6 bases in between. This CDR3 is 13 amino acids long. The germline gives CDR1 SGHRS, CDR2 YFSETQ. CDR3 loop: CASSLGQYTEAFF. The CDR3 DNA is TGCGCCAGCAGCTTGGGACAGTACACTGAAGCTTTCTTT.

The rearrangement joins TRBV15 to TRBJ2-5; perhaps TRBD1 as D (5 bases). Germline V gene lookup returns CDR1 LNHNV and CDR2 YYDKDF (reference sequence). Trimming stripped 1 base from V and 4 bases from J, with 7 bases between. This CDR3 spans 13 amino acids. The CDR3 DNA follows: TGTGCCACCAGCAGAGGTAGGGGAGAGACCCAGTACTTC. Its translation: CATSRGRGETQYF.

The gene calls are TRBV30 and TRBJ1-2; 8 bases fit TRBD1. Trimming took 5 bases from V and 2 from J; bases not matched to a gene: 10. Germline V gene data show CDR1 as GTSNPN and CDR2 as SVGIG (reference sequence). This CDR3 spans 15 amino acids. DNA of the CDR3: TGTGCCTGGGATATCAGACAGGGGAGAAACTATGGCTACACCTTC. As protein: CAWDIRQGRNYGYTF.

As DNA, the CDR3 is TGTGCCAGCAGTCCGGGGGGGTTGCCCTACGAGCAGTACTTC. Amino acids: CASSPGGLPYEQYF. The chain couples TRBV6-5 to TRBJ2-7; 8 bases are shared with TRBD2. Germline values: CDR1 MNHEY, CDR2 SVGAGI. V shed 5 bases, J shed 2 bases, and the junction held 5 bases outside the gene matches. This CDR3 region has 14 residues.

The chain uses TRBV4-3 and TRBJ2-7; TRBD2 aligns across 8 bases. Per the germline V gene, CDR1 is LGHNA and CDR2 is YSLEER. The V and J ends lost 1 base and 1 base, in that order; junction bases with no gene match: 9. The CDR3 length is 17 residues. The CDR3 sequence: CASSQGLGLAVSYEQYF. CDR3 nucleotide sequence: TGCGCCAGCAGCCAAGGGCTTGGACTAGCTGTATCCTACGAGCAGTACTTC.

J is TRBJ1-5 and V is TRBV6-5; 9 bases map to TRBD1. This CDR3 is built from 15 residues. Trimming took 6 bases from V and 6 from J; bases not matched to a gene: 9. From germline, CDR1 is MNHEY and CDR2 SVGAGI. CDR3 DNA: TGTGCCAGCAGGGCCACAGGGGGCAAGGCTCAGCCCCAGCATTTT. Amino acid sequence: CASRATGGKAQPQHF.

This chain links TRBV5-6 with TRBJ2-1; 11 nucleotides align to TRBD2. This CDR3 contains 14 residues. Germline V gene data show CDR1 as SGHDT and CDR2 as YYEEEE. V lost 4 bases, J lost 8 bases, and 5 bases stayed unmatched. The CDR3 loop reads CASSDTSGGDEQFF. The CDR3 DNA reads as TGTGCCAGCAGCGATACTAGCGGGGGCGATGAGCAGTTCTTC.

The chain combines TRBV2 with TRBJ2-3, with D hard to call. Germline lookup yields CDR1 SNHLY and CDR2 FYNNEI. CDR3 length equals 14 residues. V was trimmed by 7 bases and J by 6 bases, leaving 17 bases between them. The chain's CDR3 is CASNLLSGSDTQYF. CDR3 in DNA: TGTGCCAGCAACCTCCTGTCAGGTTCGGATACGCAGTATTTT.

The genes are TRBV5-1 and TRBJ2-2; possibly TRBD2 for D (5 bases). Germline CDR1 and CDR2: SGHRS and YFSETQ. Trimming removed 5 bases from V and 5 bases from J, with 16 bases in between. The CDR3 extends over 15 amino acids. CDR3 nucleotide sequence: TGCGCCAGCAGTTTTGCGGGCGCCGATACCGGGGAGCTGTTTTTT. Its protein is CASSFAGADTGELFF.

CDR3 DNA sequence: TGTGCCAGCAGCTTATACGGGGGGGCCACAGATACGCAGTATTTT. This codes for CASSLYGGATDTQYF. J is TRBJ2-3 and V is TRBV7-2; 8 nucleotides line up with TRBD2. Unmatched junction bases numbered 3, after V lost 2 bases and J lost 2 bases. The CDR3 loop spans 15 amino acids. Germline V gene data show CDR1 as SGHTA and CDR2 as FQGNSA.

The chain links TRBV2 to TRBJ1-1, with 9 bases matching TRBD1. Germline CDR1 is SNHLY and CDR2 is FYNNEI. The CDR3 is 13 amino acids. The V and J ends lost 4 bases and 4 bases, in that order; junction bases with no gene match: 1. The CDR3 nucleotides read TGTGCCAGCAGTGGGGACAGGGTCACTGAAGCTTTCTTT. Its translation is CASSGDRVTEAFF.

In DNA form, the CDR3 reads TGTGCCACCAGCAGAGGCCCCTCTAGCGGGAGTAAGACCCAGTACTTC. Its protein is CATSRGPSSGSKTQYF. The chain employs TRBV15 and TRBJ2-5, with 10 bases matching TRBD2. This CDR3 spans 16 amino acids. Trimming took 1 base from V and 6 from J; bases not matched to a gene: 8. Germline values: CDR1 LNHNV, CDR2 YYDKDF (reference sequence).

This clone was seen a single time. J is TRBJ2-1 and V is TRBV15; D is ambiguous. This CDR3 spans 13 amino acids. The V gene lost 0 bases and the J gene lost 10 bases, with 10 bases spanning the gap. CDR1 is LNHNV and CDR2 is YYDKDF in the germline V gene (reference sequence). CDR3 DNA: TGTGCCACCAGCAGAGAAGCGCCCAACGAGCAGTTCTTC. It specifies CATSREAPNEQFF.

This chain uses TRBV7-8 with TRBJ1-3; weak D call: TRBD1 (5 bases). This CDR3 has 14 amino acids. The germline CDR1 and CDR2 sequences are SGHVS and FQNEAQ. The V end lost 1 base, the J end lost 6 bases, and 10 bases lay between the germline ends. CDR3 loop: CASSLVVGVNTIYF. The CDR3 region has the DNA TGTGCCAGCAGCTTAGTAGTAGGGGTAAACACCATATATTTT.

V is TRBV5-4 and J is TRBJ2-3, with a possible D match to TRBD2 (5 bases). The CDR3 runs 13 residues. Trimming stripped 5 bases from V and 5 bases from J, with 12 bases between. Germline V gene lookup returns CDR1 SGHNT and CDR2 YYREEE (reference sequence). CDR3 residues: CASSLERLDTQYF. CDR3 DNA sequence: TGTGCCAGCAGTTTAGAGCGGTTAGATACGCAGTATTTT.

This clone was counted once. The J gene is TRBJ2-1, the V gene TRBV5-1; D is perhaps TRBD2 (5 bases). Germline values: CDR1 SGHRS, CDR2 YFSETQ. V lost 2 bases, J lost 0 bases, and 12 bases lay in between. This CDR3 is built from 16 residues. The CDR3 sequence: CASSLGLGASYNEQFF. The CDR3 bases are TGCGCCAGCAGCTTAGGACTGGGCGCCTCCTACAATGAGCAGTTCTTC.

This clone was counted a few times. This rearrangement joins TRBV2 to TRBJ2-2; 8 bases align to TRBD1. This CDR3 is built from 16 residues. CDR1 is SNHLY, CDR2 FYNNEI, per germline. J was trimmed by 1 base and V by 5 bases; bases with no gene match: 6. This chain's CDR3 is CASSRTGRLNTGELFF. The CDR3 nucleotides read TGTGCCAGCAGTCGGACAGGGCGACTGAACACCGGGGAGCTGTTTTTT. Combining the CDR3 with reference TRBV2 and TRBJ2-2 gives the whole variable domain EPEVTQTPSHQVTQMGQEVILRCVPISNHLYFYWYRQILGQKVEFLVSFYNNEISEKSEIFDDQFSVERPDGSNFTLKIRSTKLEDSAMYFCASSRTGRLNTGELFFGEGSRLTVL.

The V and J genes are TRBV7-9 and TRBJ1-1; no clear D. Trimming removed 5 bases from V and 6 bases from J, with 16 bases in between. The length of the CDR3 is 14 residues. Germline CDR1 and CDR2: SEHNR and FQNEAQ (reference sequence). CDR3 in amino acids: CASSLLTMSSEAFF. CDR3 DNA sequence: TGTGCCAGCAGCCTATTGACAATGAGCTCTGAAGCTTTCTTT.

V is TRBV7-9 and J is TRBJ1-2, with D perhaps TRBD1 (5 bases). The V end lost 4 bases, the J end lost 4 bases, and 7 bases lay between the germline ends. CDR3 length equals 12 residues. Per the germline V gene, CDR1 is SEHNR and CDR2 is FQNEAQ (reference sequence). The CDR3 loop reads CASSYDSYGYTF. CDR3 nucleotides: TGTGCCAGCAGCTACGACAGCTATGGCTACACCTTC.

The chain recombines TRBV5-4 with TRBJ1-1; TRBD1 matches at 8 bases. There are 14 residues in the CDR3. Germline V gene lookup returns CDR1 SGHNT and CDR2 YYREEE (reference sequence). J lost 7 bases, V lost 0 bases, and 5 bases had no gene match. CDR3 region: CASSLANRGFEAFF. DNA of the CDR3: TGTGCCAGCAGCTTGGCCAACAGGGGGTTTGAAGCTTTCTTT.

V and J are TRBV6-5 and TRBJ2-2; possible D gene TRBD1, 6 bases. The CDR3 contains 14 residues. The ends were cut back, 7 bases at V and 7 bases at J, with 16 bases in the middle. CDR1 is MNHEY, CDR2 SVGAGI, per germline. CDR3 bases: TGTGCCAGCACCGAGACAGGTCCGGGCGGGGAGCTGTTTTTT. It specifies CASTETGPGGELFF.